Listed below are T cell receptor beta chains from one sample, sequenced in a study of neoadjuvant anti-PD-1 for oral cavity cancer. This table comes from immunoSEQ multiplex PCR, and its TCRdb copy is limited to in-frame clones, with some not included. The table has around 81,000 clones, less than 85% seen once; the top ten hold about 3.4%. This sample comprised PBMCs, obtained before nivolumab (anti-PD-1) treatment. The receptors here all came from a person aged 40 to 85 with oral cavity squamous cell carcinoma. The CDR3 runs from the conserved cysteine through the conserved F or W. D genes are given only for firm matches. A row's size may be missing; if present it is once, few, many or a size class.

abundance	v_gene	j_gene	d_gene	CDR3aa	CDR3nt
NA	TRBV5-1	TRBJ2-1	NA	CASSLSGATYNEQFF	TGCGCCAGCAGCTTGTCAGGGGCCACCTACAATGAGCAGTTCTTC
NA	TRBV7-2	TRBJ2-1	TRBD2	CASSLVSGSWNEQFF	TGTGCCAGCAGCTTAGTTAGCGGGAGTTGGAATGAGCAGTTCTTC
NA	TRBV4-2	TRBJ2-5	NA	CASSQDPGVETQYF	TGTGCCAGCAGCCAAGACCCAGGGGTGGAGACCCAGTACTTC
NA	TRBV20-1	TRBJ1-1	NA	CSARGETAFF	TGCAGTGCTAGGGGGGAGACTGCTTTCTTT
many	TRBV9	TRBJ1-1	NA	CASSVVGGPNTEAFF	TGTGCCAGCAGCGTAGTTGGGGGGCCAAACACTGAAGCTTTCTTT
NA	TRBV7-2	TRBJ2-5	TRBD2	CASSVIGTGGGTQYF	TGTGCCAGCAGCGTTATCGGGACGGGCGGGGGGACCCAGTACTTC
few	TRBV6-1	TRBJ1-2	NA	CASEPGRNYGYTF	TGTGCCAGTGAGCCGGGAAGGAACTATGGCTACACCTTC
many	TRBV10-2	TRBJ2-7	TRBD2	CASSDRGGNYEQYF	TGCGCCAGCAGTGATCGGGGAGGGAACTACGAGCAGTACTTC
NA	TRBV28	TRBJ2-7	TRBD2	CASSSSAGGDYEQYF	TGTGCCAGCAGTTCCTCAGCGGGAGGGGACTACGAGCAGTACTTC
NA	TRBV10-3	TRBJ1-2	NA	CASGGGYGYTF	TGTGCCTCCGGGGGGGGCTATGGCTACACCTTC
NA	TRBV2	TRBJ2-7	NA	CASSGTKLYEQYF	TGTGCCAGCAGTGGGACCAAACTCTACGAGCAGTACTTC
NA	TRBV4-1	TRBJ2-7	NA	CASSQSTPSSYEQYF	TGCGCCAGCAGCCAATCGACCCCAAGCTCCTACGAGCAGTACTTC
NA	TRBV11-3	TRBJ1-5	NA	CASSFWLDQPQHF	TGTGCCAGCAGCTTTTGGCTGGATCAGCCCCAGCATTTT
NA	TRBV6-5	TRBJ2-7	NA	CASSFRGDPYEQYF	TGTGCCAGCAGTTTTAGAGGGGATCCCTACGAGCAGTACTTC
NA	TRBV6-5	TRBJ2-2	NA	CASSYLSVSTGELFF	TGTGCCAGCAGTTACCTTAGCGTCAGTACCGGGGAGCTGTTTTTT
few	TRBV30	TRBJ1-1	NA	CASGTWENTEAFF	TGTGCCTCCGGGACCTGGGAGAACACTGAAGCTTTCTTT
NA	TRBV6-6	TRBJ1-1	TRBD1	CASRQPSGQLQAFF	TGTGCCAGCAGGCAACCGTCGGGACAGTTGCAAGCTTTCTTT